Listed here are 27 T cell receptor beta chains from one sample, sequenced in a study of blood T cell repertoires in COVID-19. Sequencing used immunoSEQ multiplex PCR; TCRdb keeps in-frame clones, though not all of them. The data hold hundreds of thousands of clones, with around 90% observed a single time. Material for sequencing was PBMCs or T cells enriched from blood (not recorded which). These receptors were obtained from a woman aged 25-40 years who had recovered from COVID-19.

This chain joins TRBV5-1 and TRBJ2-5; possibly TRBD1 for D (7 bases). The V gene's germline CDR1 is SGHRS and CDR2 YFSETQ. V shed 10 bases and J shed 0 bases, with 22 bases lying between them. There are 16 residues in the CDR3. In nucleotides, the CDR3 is TGCGCCGGCCCCGCTCGGGGGCAGGGGGACCAAGAGACCCAGTACTTC. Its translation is CAGPARGQGDQETQYF.

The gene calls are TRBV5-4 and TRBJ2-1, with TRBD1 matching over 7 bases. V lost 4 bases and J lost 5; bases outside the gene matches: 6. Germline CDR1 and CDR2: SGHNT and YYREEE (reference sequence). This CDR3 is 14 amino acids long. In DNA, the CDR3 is TGTGCCAGCAGCAAAAGGGACAGCCACAATGAGCAGTTCTTC. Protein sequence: CASSKRDSHNEQFF.

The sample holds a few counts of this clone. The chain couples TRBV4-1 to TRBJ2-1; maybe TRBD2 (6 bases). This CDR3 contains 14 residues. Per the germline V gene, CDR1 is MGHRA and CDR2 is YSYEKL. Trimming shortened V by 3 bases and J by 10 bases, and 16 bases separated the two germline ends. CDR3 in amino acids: CASSHGTAGGEQFF. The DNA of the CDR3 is TGCGCCAGCAGCCACGGGACCGCCGGAGGGGAGCAGTTCTTC.

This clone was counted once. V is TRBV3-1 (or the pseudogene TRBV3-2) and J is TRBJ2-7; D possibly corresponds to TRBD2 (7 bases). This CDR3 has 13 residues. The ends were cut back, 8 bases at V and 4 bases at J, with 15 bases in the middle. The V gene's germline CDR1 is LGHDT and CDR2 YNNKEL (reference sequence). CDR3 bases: TGTGCCAGCGAGGGGGGGAATCGATACGAGCAGTACTTC. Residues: CASEGGNRYEQYF.

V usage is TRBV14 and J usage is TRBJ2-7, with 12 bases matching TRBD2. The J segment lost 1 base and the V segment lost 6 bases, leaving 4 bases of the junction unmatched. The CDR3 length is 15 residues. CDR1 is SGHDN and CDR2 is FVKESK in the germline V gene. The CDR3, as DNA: TGTGCCAGCAGTCCCGGGACTAGCGGGTCCTACGAGCAGTACTTC. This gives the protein CASSPGTSGSYEQYF.

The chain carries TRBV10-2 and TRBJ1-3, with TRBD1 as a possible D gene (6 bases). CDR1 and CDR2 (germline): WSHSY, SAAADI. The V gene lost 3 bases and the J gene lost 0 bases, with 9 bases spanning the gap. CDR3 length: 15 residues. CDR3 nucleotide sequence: TGCGCCAGCAGTGATGACAGGATCTCTGGAAACACCATATATTTT. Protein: CASSDDRISGNTIYF.

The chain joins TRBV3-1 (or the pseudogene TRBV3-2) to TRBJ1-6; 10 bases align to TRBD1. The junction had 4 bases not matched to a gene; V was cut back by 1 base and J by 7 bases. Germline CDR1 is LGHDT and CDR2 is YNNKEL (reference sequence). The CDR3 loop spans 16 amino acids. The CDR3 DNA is TGTGCCAGCAGCCAAGGACAGGGGGCATCGAATTCACCCCTCCACTTT. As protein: CASSQGQGASNSPLHF.

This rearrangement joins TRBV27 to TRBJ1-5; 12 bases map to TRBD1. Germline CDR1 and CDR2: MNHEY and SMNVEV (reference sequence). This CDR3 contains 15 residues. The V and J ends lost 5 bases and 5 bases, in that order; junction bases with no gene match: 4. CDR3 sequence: CASSAGTGGYQPQHF. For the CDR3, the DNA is TGTGCCAGCAGTGCCGGGACAGGGGGCTATCAGCCCCAGCATTTT.

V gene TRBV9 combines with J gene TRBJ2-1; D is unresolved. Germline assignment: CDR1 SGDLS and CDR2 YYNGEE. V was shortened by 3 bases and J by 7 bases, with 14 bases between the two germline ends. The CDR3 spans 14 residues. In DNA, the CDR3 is TGTGCCAGCAGCGCCTGGTCCAGCGTGAATGAGCAGTTCTTC. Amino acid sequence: CASSAWSSVNEQFF.

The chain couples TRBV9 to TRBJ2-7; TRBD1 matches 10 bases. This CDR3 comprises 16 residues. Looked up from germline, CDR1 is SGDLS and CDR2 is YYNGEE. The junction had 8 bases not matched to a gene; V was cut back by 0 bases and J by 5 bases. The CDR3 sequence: CASSVAWDRGQNEQYF. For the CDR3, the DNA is TGTGCCAGCAGCGTAGCCTGGGACAGGGGTCAGAACGAGCAGTACTTC.

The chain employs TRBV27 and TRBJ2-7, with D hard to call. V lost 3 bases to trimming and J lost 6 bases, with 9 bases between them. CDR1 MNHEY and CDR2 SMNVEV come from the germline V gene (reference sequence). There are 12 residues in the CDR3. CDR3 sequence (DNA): TGTGCCAGCAGTTTCCCACAGAGCGAGCAGTACTTC. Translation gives CASSFPQSEQYF.

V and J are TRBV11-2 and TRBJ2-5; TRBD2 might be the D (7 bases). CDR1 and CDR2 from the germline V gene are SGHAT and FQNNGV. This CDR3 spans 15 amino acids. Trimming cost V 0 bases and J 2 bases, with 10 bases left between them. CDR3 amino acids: CASSLEGGGQETQYF. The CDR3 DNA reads TGTGCCAGCAGCTTAGAAGGGGGGGGGCAAGAGACCCAGTACTTC.

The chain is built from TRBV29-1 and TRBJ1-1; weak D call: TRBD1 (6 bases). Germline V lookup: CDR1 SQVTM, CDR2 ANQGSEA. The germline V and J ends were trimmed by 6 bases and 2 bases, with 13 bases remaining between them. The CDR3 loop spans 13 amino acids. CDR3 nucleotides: TGCAGCGTCTCACAGGGAACTAACACTGAAGCTTTCTTT. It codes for CSVSQGTNTEAFF. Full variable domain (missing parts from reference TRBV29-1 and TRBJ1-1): SAVISQKPSRDICQRGTSLTIQCQVDSQVTMMFWYRQQPGQSLTLIATANQGSEATYESGFVIDKFPISRPNLTFSTLTVSNMSPEDSSIYLCSVSQGTNTEAFFGQGTRLTVV.

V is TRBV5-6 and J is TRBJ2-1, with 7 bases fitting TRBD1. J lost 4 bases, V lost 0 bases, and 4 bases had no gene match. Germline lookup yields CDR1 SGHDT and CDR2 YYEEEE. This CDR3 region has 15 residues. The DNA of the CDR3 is TGTGCCAGCAGCTTGGGAGGACAGGCATACAATGAGCAGTTCTTC. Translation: CASSLGGQAYNEQFF.

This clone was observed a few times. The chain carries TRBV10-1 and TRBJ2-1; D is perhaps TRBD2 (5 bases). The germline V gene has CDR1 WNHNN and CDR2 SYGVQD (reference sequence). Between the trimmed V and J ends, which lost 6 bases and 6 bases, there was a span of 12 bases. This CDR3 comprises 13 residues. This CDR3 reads CASSGLDINEQFF. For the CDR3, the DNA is TGCGCCAGCAGCGGACTCGATATCAATGAGCAGTTCTTC.

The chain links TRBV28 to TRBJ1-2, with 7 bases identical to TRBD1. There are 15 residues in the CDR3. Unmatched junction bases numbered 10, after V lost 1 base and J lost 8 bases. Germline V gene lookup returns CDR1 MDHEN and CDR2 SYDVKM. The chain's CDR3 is CASSLSTGEFSGYTF. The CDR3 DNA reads TGTGCCAGCAGTTTATCTACAGGGGAGTTTTCCGGCTACACCTTC.

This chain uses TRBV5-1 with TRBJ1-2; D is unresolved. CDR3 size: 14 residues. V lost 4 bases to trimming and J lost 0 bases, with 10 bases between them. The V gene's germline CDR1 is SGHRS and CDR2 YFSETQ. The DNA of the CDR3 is TGCGCCAGCAGCACCACAACCGCTAACTATGGCTACACCTTC. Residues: CASSTTTANYGYTF.

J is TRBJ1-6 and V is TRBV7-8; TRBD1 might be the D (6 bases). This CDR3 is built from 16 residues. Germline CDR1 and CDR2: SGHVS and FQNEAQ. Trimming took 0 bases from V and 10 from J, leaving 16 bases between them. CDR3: CASSLARQAVPSPLHF. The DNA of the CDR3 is TGTGCCAGCAGCTTAGCTCGACAGGCGGTCCCCTCACCCCTCCACTTT.

CDR3 residues: CASSQISGNTIYF. The CDR3 DNA follows: TGTGCCAGCAGCCAGATCTCTGGAAACACCATATATTTT. The chain links TRBV7-3 to TRBJ1-3, with unresolved D. V lost 5 bases to trimming and J lost 0 bases, with 5 bases between them. CDR1 is SGHTA, CDR2 FQGTGA, per germline. The CDR3 is 13 amino acids.

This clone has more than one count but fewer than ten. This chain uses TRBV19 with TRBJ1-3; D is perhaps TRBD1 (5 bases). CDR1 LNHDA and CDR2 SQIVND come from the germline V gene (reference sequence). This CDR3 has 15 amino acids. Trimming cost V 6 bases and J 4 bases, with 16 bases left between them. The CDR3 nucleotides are TGTGCCAGTAGGAAAGACAGCCAAGGGGGAAACACCATATATTTT. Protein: CASRKDSQGGNTIYF.

The CDR3 DNA reads as TGTGCCAGTAGTATAGGGGTGGGACAGGGTAGTCAGCCCCAGCATTTT. It is translated as CASSIGVGQGSQPQHF. This chain links TRBV19 with TRBJ1-5, with 9 bases aligning to TRBD1. Unmatched junction bases numbered 7, after V lost 1 base and J lost 6 bases. This CDR3 is 16 amino acids long. The germline CDR1 and CDR2 sequences are LNHDA and SQIVND (reference sequence).

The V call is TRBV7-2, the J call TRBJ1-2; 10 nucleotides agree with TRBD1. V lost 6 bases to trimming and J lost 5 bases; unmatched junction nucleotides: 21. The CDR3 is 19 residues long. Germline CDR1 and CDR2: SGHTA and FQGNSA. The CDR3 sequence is CASSSGSWGQGFRGYGYTF. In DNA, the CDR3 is TGTGCCAGCAGTTCTGGAAGTTGGGGACAGGGGTTCAGGGGATATGGCTACACCTTC. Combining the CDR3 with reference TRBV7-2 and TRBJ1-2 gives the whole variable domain GAGVSQSPSNKVTEKGKDVELRCDPISGHTALYWYRQSLGQGLEFLIYFQGNSAPDKSGLPSDRFSAERTGGSVSTLTIQRTQQEDSAVYLCASSSGSWGQGFRGYGYTFGSGTRLTVV.

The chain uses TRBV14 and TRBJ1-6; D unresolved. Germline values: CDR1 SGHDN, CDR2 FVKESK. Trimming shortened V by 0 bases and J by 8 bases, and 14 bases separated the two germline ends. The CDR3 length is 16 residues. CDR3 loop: CASSQDIGSLDSPLHF. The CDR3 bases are TGTGCCAGCAGCCAAGACATCGGTTCCTTGGATTCACCCCTCCACTTT. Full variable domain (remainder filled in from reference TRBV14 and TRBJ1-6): EAGVTQFPSHSVIEKGQTVTLRCDPISGHDNLYWYRRVMGKEIKFLLHFVKESKQDESGMPNNRFLAERTGGTYSTLKVQPAELEDSGVYFCASSQDIGSLDSPLHFGNGTRLTVT.

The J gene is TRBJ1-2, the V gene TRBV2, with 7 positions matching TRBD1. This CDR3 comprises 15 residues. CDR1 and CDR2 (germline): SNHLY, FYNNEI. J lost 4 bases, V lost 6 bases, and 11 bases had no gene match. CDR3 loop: CASSRASGGPYGYTF. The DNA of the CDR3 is TGTGCCAGCAGCCGTGCTTCAGGGGGGCCCTATGGCTACACCTTC. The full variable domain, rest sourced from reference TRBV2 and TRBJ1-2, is EPEVTQTPSHQVTQMGQEVILRCVPISNHLYFYWYRQILGQKVEFLVSFYNNEISEKSEIFDDQFSVERPDGSNFTLKIRSTKLEDSAMYFCASSRASGGPYGYTFGSGTRLTVV.

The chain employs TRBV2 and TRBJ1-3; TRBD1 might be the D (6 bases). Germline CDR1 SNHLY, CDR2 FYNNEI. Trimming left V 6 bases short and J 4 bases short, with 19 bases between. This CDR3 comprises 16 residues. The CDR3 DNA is TGTGCCAGCAGCCCTAGGGGGGGTTTTACCGGAAACACCATATATTTT. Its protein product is CASSPRGGFTGNTIYF.

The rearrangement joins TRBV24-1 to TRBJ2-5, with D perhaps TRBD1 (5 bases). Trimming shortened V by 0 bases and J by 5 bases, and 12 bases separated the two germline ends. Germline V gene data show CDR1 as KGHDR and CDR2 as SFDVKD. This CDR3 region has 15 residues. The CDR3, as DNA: TGTGCCACCAGTGATTTGGTGCAGGGCGCGGAGACCCAGTACTTC. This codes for CATSDLVQGAETQYF.

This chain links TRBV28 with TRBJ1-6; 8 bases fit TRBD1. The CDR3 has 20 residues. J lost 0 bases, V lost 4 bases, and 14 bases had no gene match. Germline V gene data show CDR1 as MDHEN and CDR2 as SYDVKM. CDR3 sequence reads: CASSWRTGLGASSYNSPLHF. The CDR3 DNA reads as TGTGCCAGCAGTTGGCGGACAGGGCTCGGGGCTAGCTCCTATAATTCACCCCTCCACTTT. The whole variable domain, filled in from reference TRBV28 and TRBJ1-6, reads DVKVTQSSRYLVKRTGEKVFLECVQDMDHENMFWYRQDPGLGLRLIYFSYDVKMKEKGDIPEGYSVSREKKERFSLILESASTNQTSMYLCASSWRTGLGASSYNSPLHFGNGTRLTVT.